Listed below are T cell receptor beta chains from one sample, sequenced in a study of blood T cell repertoires in COVID-19. TCRdb's table, derived via immunoSEQ multiplex PCR, lists solely in-frame clones and lacks some. The table records roughly 260,000 clones, about 90% of them present only once. The sequencing sample was made of peripheral blood. All receptors derive from a person under 35 with COVID-19, enrolled during active disease. CDR3s include the opening cysteine and the closing phenylalanine or tryptophan. Each record gives: clone size, CDR3 length, D gene, J gene, V gene, CDR3 protein, CDR3 DNA. The D gene is left open where the match is weak. Clone size is given for some rows only: seen once, a few or many times, or a class if the clone is expanded.

- 16 TRBD2 TRBJ2-5 TRBV13 CASSLGLAGVGETQYF TGTGCCAGCAGCTTAGGGCTAGCGGGAGTCGGAGAGACCCAGTACTTC
- 15 TRBD1 TRBJ1-3 TRBV30 CAWSVGQGTGNTIYF TGTGCCTGGAGTGTGGGACAGGGGACTGGAAACACCATATATTTT
- 13 - TRBJ2-1 TRBV12-3/TRBV12-4 CASSSDYYNEQFF TGTGCCAGCAGCTCCGACTACTACAATGAGCAGTTCTTC
- 14 - TRBJ1-5 TRBV9 CASSVDTSNQPQHF TGTGCCAGCAGCGTAGACACTAGCAATCAGCCCCAGCATTTT
few 16 TRBD2 TRBJ2-1 TRBV5-1 CASSLETSGLGDEQFF TGCGCCAGCAGCTTGGAGACTAGCGGCCTAGGGGATGAGCAGTTCTTC
- 15 - TRBJ2-7 TRBV28 CASREQGTYSYEQYF TGTGCCAGCAGGGAACAGGGGACTTACTCCTACGAGCAGTACTTC
few 14 - TRBJ1-4 TRBV9 CASSLGGFNEKLFF TGTGCCAGCAGCCTCGGGGGTTTTAATGAAAAACTGTTTTTT
- 13 - TRBJ1-2 TRBV9 CASSATGHYGYTF TGTGCCAGCAGCGCCACAGGGCACTATGGCTACACCTTC
once 17 - TRBJ2-1 TRBV19 CASSIDEIGSSYNEQFF TGTGCCAGTAGTATAGATGAGATCGGGAGCTCCTACAATGAGCAGTTCTTC
once 15 - TRBJ1-6 TRBV11-2 CASSLEAGGNSPLHF TGTGCCAGCAGCTTAGAAGCGGGGGGAAATTCACCCCTCCACTTT
- 17 - TRBJ1-3 TRBV11-2 CASSIDDGIPTGNTIYF TGTGCCAGCAGCATTGATGACGGGATTCCGACTGGAAACACCATATATTTT
once 17 TRBD2 TRBJ2-7 TRBV11-2 CASSLEHATSGSYEQYF TGTGCCAGCAGCTTAGAACACGCAACTAGCGGTTCCTACGAGCAGTACTTC
- 14 - TRBJ2-5 TRBV7-9 CASSKDTGRETQYF TGTGCCAGCAGCAAAGATACAGGGAGAGAGACCCAGTACTTC
- 14 TRBD1 TRBJ1-5 TRBV5-6 CASSVRDRNQPQHF TGTGCCAGCAGCGTAAGGGACAGAAATCAGCCCCAGCATTTT
- 16 - TRBJ2-7 TRBV5-6 CASSSKSRLVTYEQYF TGTGCCAGCAGCTCCAAGTCGAGACTAGTTACCTACGAGCAGTACTTC
- 18 TRBD2 TRBJ2-5 TRBV9 CASSVAASGRGLGETQYF TGTGCCAGCAGCGTAGCGGCTAGCGGGAGGGGTCTGGGGGAGACCCAGTACTTC
- 18 - TRBJ1-5 TRBV12-2 CASRFLATGPDLNQPQHF TGTGCAAGTCGCTTTCTCGCGACAGGGCCCGACCTTAATCAGCCCCAGCATTTT
- 15 - TRBJ2-3 TRBV7-9 CASSLFSLSGDTQYF TGTGCCAGCAGCTTATTCTCTCTTTCCGGAGATACGCAGTATTTT
- 15 - TRBJ2-6 TRBV5-4 CASSLRFSGANVLTF TGTGCCAGCAGCTTACGGTTCTCTGGGGCCAACGTCCTGACTTTC
- 15 TRBD1 TRBJ2-7 TRBV6-5 CASRTGQGLTYEQYF TGTGCCAGCAGAACAGGACAGGGGTTAACCTACGAGCAGTACTTC
once 17 TRBD1 TRBJ1-1 TRBV5-3 CARSLDRRGHVNTEAFF TGTGCCAGAAGCTTGGATCGCAGGGGGCATGTGAACACTGAAGCTTTCTTT
- 15 TRBD2 TRBJ2-7 TRBV5-1 CASSSTGTSEGEQYF TGCGCCAGCAGCTCTACCGGGACTAGCGAGGGCGAGCAGTACTTC
- 15 TRBD1 TRBJ1-4 TRBV11-2 CASMPTGVVNEKLFF TGTGCCAGCATGCCGACAGGGGTTGTTAATGAAAAACTGTTTTTT
- 14 - TRBJ1-6 TRBV28 CASRPSSYNSPLHF TGTGCCAGCAGACCGAGCTCCTATAATTCACCCCTCCACTTT
- 14 TRBD1 TRBJ1-3 TRBV19 CASSDRASGSTIYF TGTGCCAGTAGTGACAGGGCGTCTGGAAGCACCATATATTTT
once 15 TRBD1 TRBJ2-5 TRBV20-1 CSASIYRGNQETQYF TGCAGTGCTAGTATATACAGGGGAAATCAAGAGACCCAGTACTTC
- 12 - TRBJ2-5 TRBV28 CASSLDRGTQYF TGTGCCAGCAGTTTAGATCGGGGGACCCAGTACTTC
- 13 - TRBJ2-5 TRBV5-1 CASSLVGWETQYF TGCGCCAGCAGCTTGGTCGGGTGGGAGACCCAGTACTTC
- 13 - TRBJ2-1 TRBV19 CASSILTNNEQFF TGTGCCAGTAGTATTCTGACTAACAATGAGCAGTTCTTC
- 9 - TRBJ1-1 TRBV20-1 CVLDTEAFF TGCGTCTTAGACACTGAAGCTTTCTTT
- 15 TRBD1 TRBJ1-1 TRBV9 CASSVGDSLYTEAFF TGTGCCAGCAGCGTAGGGGACAGTTTATACACTGAAGCTTTCTTT
- 15 TRBD1 TRBJ2-3 TRBV5-4 CASSFGQVRTDTQYF TGTGCCAGCAGCTTCGGACAGGTCCGCACAGATACGCAGTATTTT
- 14 - TRBJ2-3 TRBV9 CASSPRQRTDTQYF TGTGCCAGCAGCCCCAGACAGAGAACAGATACGCAGTATTTT
few 12 - TRBJ2-7 TRBV29-1 CSVEDSSYEQYF TGCAGCGTTGAGGACAGCTCCTACGAGCAGTACTTC
- 16 - TRBJ2-3 TRBV5-4 CASSSPGGTFTDTQYF TGTGCCAGCAGCTCGCCAGGCGGGACCTTCACAGATACGCAGTATTTT
- 16 TRBD2 TRBJ2-7 TRBV27 CASSKGTSGLSYEQYF TGTGCCAGCAGCAAGGGGACTAGCGGTTTATCCTACGAGCAGTACTTC
- 14 - TRBJ1-6 TRBV19 CASSIQTRDSPLHF TGTGCCAGTAGTATACAGACCCGGGATTCACCCCTCCACTTT